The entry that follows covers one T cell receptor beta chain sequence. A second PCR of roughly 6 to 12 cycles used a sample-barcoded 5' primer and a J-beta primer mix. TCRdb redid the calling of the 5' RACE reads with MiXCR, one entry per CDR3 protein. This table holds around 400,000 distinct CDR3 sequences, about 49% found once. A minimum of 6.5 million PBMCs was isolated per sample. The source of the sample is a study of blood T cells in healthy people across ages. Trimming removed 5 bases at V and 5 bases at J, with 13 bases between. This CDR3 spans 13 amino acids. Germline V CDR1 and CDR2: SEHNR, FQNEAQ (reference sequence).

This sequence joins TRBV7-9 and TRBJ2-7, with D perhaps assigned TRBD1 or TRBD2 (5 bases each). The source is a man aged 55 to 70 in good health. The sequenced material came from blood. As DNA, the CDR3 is TGTGCCAGCAGCACGGGACGGATAAACGAGCAGTACTTC. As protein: CASSTGRINEQYF.